This T cell receptor beta chain was identified during a study of beta chain features in type 1 diabetes. This clone was counted a few times. Its antigen is not identified. Germline V gene sequence: CDR1 KGHSH, CDR2 LQKENI. The CDR3 has 15 residues. V dropped 3 bases and J dropped 3; count of bases not matched to a gene: 5. One heparinised draw, averaging approximately 120 mL, was taken per donor. Study-wide results and caveats: PCR could preferentially amplify shorter templates, alike in patients and controls.

Every isolated RNA sample was fully reverse transcribed, so sequencing captured expressed TCRB transcripts. Generated by immunoSEQ multiplex PCR, the TCRdb table keeps only in-frame clones and is missing some. This table has about 450,000 clones, roughly 11% appearing once. The rearrangement links TRBV18 to TRBJ2-7, with TRBD1 matching over 10 bases. This clonotype originated in a woman under 30 in good health. The sample was naive CD4+ T cells from blood. The CDR3 here is CASSPLRDRGYEQYF. CDR3 coding DNA: TGTGCCAGCTCACCCCTCCGGGACAGGGGCTACGAGCAGTACTTC.